A single sample gave rise to the 24 T cell receptor beta chains below, sequenced in a study of T cell responses to AZD1222 COVID-19 vaccine. Generated by immunoSEQ multiplex PCR, the TCRdb table keeps only in-frame clones and is missing some. The repertoire holds about 94,000 clones, with around 85% as singletons. This material consisted of peripheral blood, taken 28 days after the second AZD1222 dose. Source of these receptors: an adult who received the AZD1222 COVID-19 vaccine.

J is TRBJ2-4 and V is TRBV4-3, with D unclear. The CDR3 has 16 amino acids. Germline V gives CDR1 LGHNA, CDR2 YSLEER. The germline V and J ends were trimmed by 1 base and 1 base, with 11 bases remaining between them. CDR3 coding DNA: TGCGCCAGCAGCCAAGGTCACCCAGGCGCCAAAAACATTCAGTACTTC. Encoded protein: CASSQGHPGAKNIQYF.

The V gene is TRBV7-3, the J gene TRBJ2-2; D might be TRBD1 (6 bases). CDR1 is SGHTA, CDR2 FQGTGA, per germline. The CDR3 runs 14 residues. Trimming took off 6 bases at V and 1 base at J, with 9 bases between the two ends. This CDR3 reads CASSQGKNTGELFF. CDR3 coding DNA: TGTGCCAGCAGTCAGGGGAAGAACACCGGGGAGCTGTTTTTT.

The chain couples TRBV2 to TRBJ2-1; the D gene is possibly TRBD1 (5 bases). Germline-derived CDR1 and CDR2 are SNHLY and FYNNEI. Trimming pared 4 bases from V and 9 bases from J, leaving 16 bases between. This CDR3 spans 14 amino acids. The CDR3 reads CASSVGHPGSEQFF. The CDR3 nucleotides are TGTGCCAGCAGTGTTGGACACCCAGGCAGTGAGCAGTTCTTC.

The chain links TRBV2 to TRBJ1-1; D gene unclear. V was trimmed by 2 bases and J by 8 bases, leaving 6 bases between them. The CDR3 covers 11 residues. Germline values: CDR1 SNHLY, CDR2 FYNNEI. The DNA of the CDR3 is TGTGCCAGCAGTGAAACCGTAGAAGCTTTCTTT. Translated: CASSETVEAFF.

The gene calls are TRBV4-3 and TRBJ2-7, with TRBD1 matching 9 bases. Germline assignment: CDR1 LGHNA and CDR2 YSLEER. The junction had 2 bases not matched to a gene; V was cut back by 0 bases and J by 2 bases. The CDR3 is 15 amino acids. The CDR3 is CASSQEQGATYEQYF. DNA for the CDR3: TGCGCCAGCAGCCAAGAACAGGGGGCAACCTACGAGCAGTACTTC.

J is TRBJ1-2 and V is TRBV9, with TRBD1 as a possible D gene (5 bases). There are 14 residues in the CDR3. V lost 6 bases and J 4 bases, leaving 16 bases between the germline ends. Germline assignment: CDR1 SGDLS and CDR2 YYNGEE. The CDR3 spells CASTPDTLGYGYTF. In DNA, the CDR3 is TGTGCCAGCACCCCGGACACCCTGGGCTATGGCTACACCTTC.

J is TRBJ1-4 and V is TRBV4-3; TRBD1 might be the D (6 bases). The ends were cut back, 2 bases at V and 6 bases at J, with 19 bases in the middle. Per germline, CDR1 LGHNA and CDR2 YSLEER. CDR3 length: 17 residues. The CDR3 loop is CASSQTSTGRGDEKLFF. For the CDR3, the DNA is TGCGCCAGCAGCCAAACGAGCACAGGGAGGGGAGATGAAAAACTGTTTTTT.

V gene TRBV7-6 combines with J gene TRBJ2-1, with D possibly matching TRBD1 (5 bases). Trimming shortened V by 5 bases and J by 9 bases, and 8 bases separated the two germline ends. The length of the CDR3 is 11 residues. Germline loops: CDR1 SGHVS, CDR2 FNYEAQ. Here the CDR3 reads CASSLDSEQFF. The CDR3, as DNA: TGTGCCAGCAGCCTCGACAGTGAGCAGTTCTTC.

The chain couples TRBV7-9 to TRBJ2-7; no firm D call. The ends were cut back, 1 base at V and 5 bases at J, with 6 bases in the middle. This CDR3 is 12 amino acids long. Germline CDR1 SEHNR, CDR2 FQNEAQ (reference sequence). The CDR3 nucleotides read TGTGCCAGCAGCTTAGGTAGAGACGAGCAGTACTTC. Residues: CASSLGRDEQYF.

This clone appeared a single time. The genes are TRBV7-3 and TRBJ2-7; TRBD2 aligns across 7 bases. CDR3 size: 18 residues. J gave up 4 bases and V 1 base, and 16 bases lay outside the gene matches. The germline V gene has CDR1 SGHTA and CDR2 FQGTGA. CDR3 bases: TGTGCCAGCAGCTTAAGTGGTGGAACCGGCGGGAGAGGGTACGAGCAGTACTTC. Residues: CASSLSGGTGGRGYEQYF. The full variable domain, its missing parts supplied by reference TRBV7-3 and TRBJ2-7, is GAGVSQTPSNKVTEKGKYVELRCDPISGHTALYWYRQSLGQGPEFLIYFQGTGAADDSGLPNDRFFAVRPEGSVSTLKIQRTERGDSAVYLCASSLSGGTGGRGYEQYFGPGTRLTVT.

The rearrangement links TRBV2 to TRBJ2-1, with 10 bases fitting TRBD2. V gave up 3 bases and J gave up 3 bases; unmatched junction bases: 8. This CDR3 region has 17 residues. Germline CDR1 reads SNHLY; CDR2 reads FYNNEI. CDR3 residues: CASSEWGTSAFYNEQFF. DNA for the CDR3: TGTGCCAGCAGTGAGTGGGGGACTAGCGCATTCTACAATGAGCAGTTCTTC.

The chain recombines TRBV7-6 with TRBJ2-5, with TRBD2 as a possible D gene (6 bases). Germline loops: CDR1 SGHVS, CDR2 FNYEAQ. V lost 2 bases, J lost 5 bases, and 24 bases lay in between. The CDR3 loop spans 18 amino acids. CDR3: CASSLLPRASASRETQYF. For the CDR3, the DNA is TGTGCCAGCAGCTTACTCCCCCGCGCTAGCGCATCCAGGGAGACCCAGTACTTC.

This sequence joins TRBV29-1 and TRBJ1-1, with D unclear. V lost 4 bases, J lost 0 bases, and 21 bases lay in between. Germline assignment: CDR1 SQVTM and CDR2 ANQGSEA. CDR3 length: 17 residues. CDR3 region: CSVGWALWKTMNTEAFF. The CDR3 DNA follows: TGCAGCGTTGGTTGGGCCCTTTGGAAAACAATGAACACTGAAGCTTTCTTT.

This chain joins TRBV2 and TRBJ2-7; D possibly matches TRBD1 or TRBD2 (5 bases each). Germline loops: CDR1 SNHLY, CDR2 FYNNEI. The CDR3 spans 15 residues. Trimming pared 5 bases from V and 3 bases from J, leaving 17 bases between. The CDR3 DNA is TGTGCCAGCAGTAATCCGGGACCGAGGTTCTACGAGCAGTACTTC. Its protein is CASSNPGPRFYEQYF.

The V and J genes are TRBV7-2 and TRBJ2-2; 7 bases agree with TRBD1. V was clipped by 3 bases and J by 5 bases; unmatched bases: 9. Germline CDR1 SGHTA, CDR2 FQGNSA. The CDR3 totals 16 residues. The CDR3, as DNA: TGTGCCAGCAGCTTCGGTAGGGGGCGGAGGACCGGGGAGCTGTTTTTT. This sequence encodes CASSFGRGRRTGELFF.

The J gene is TRBJ2-1, the V gene TRBV7-2, with TRBD1 matching 8 bases. This CDR3 has 14 residues. J was trimmed by 6 bases and V by 3 bases; bases with no gene match: 4. Germline-derived CDR1 and CDR2 are SGHTA and FQGNSA. CDR3 protein: CASSFRTGLNEQFF. CDR3 sequence (DNA): TGTGCCAGCAGCTTCAGGACAGGGCTCAATGAGCAGTTCTTC.

This clone was seen more than once but under ten times. The gene calls are TRBV24-1 and TRBJ2-1; tentatively, D is TRBD1 (5 bases). Looked up from germline, CDR1 is KGHDR and CDR2 is SFDVKD. The ends were cut back, 3 bases at V and 10 bases at J, with 9 bases in the middle. The CDR3 is 12 residues long. The CDR3 sequence: CATSDTWTEQFF. The CDR3 DNA follows: TGTGCCACCAGTGATACCTGGACAGAGCAGTTCTTC.

V usage is TRBV10-2 and J usage is TRBJ1-2, with D unclear. The V gene lost 3 bases and the J gene lost 4 bases, with 6 bases spanning the gap. The CDR3 loop spans 12 amino acids. Germline CDR1 WSHSY, CDR2 SAAADI. This CDR3 reads CASSDSGYGYTF. The CDR3, as DNA: TGCGCCAGCAGTGACAGCGGCTATGGCTACACCTTC.

The CDR3 loop is CAIRGGQNQPQHF. The CDR3 nucleotides are TGTGCCATCAGGGGAGGGCAGAATCAGCCCCAGCATTTT. The gene calls are TRBV10-3 and TRBJ1-5; D is unresolved. CDR1 is ENHRY, CDR2 SYGVKD, per germline. The CDR3 has 13 amino acids. Trimming removed 6 bases at V and 4 bases at J, with 10 bases between.

The chain combines TRBV25-1 with TRBJ1-1; D ambiguous. The CDR3 has 14 amino acids. Trimming took off 6 bases at V and 0 bases at J, with 11 bases between the two ends. The germline V gene encodes CDR1 MGHDK and CDR2 SYGVNS. The CDR3 sequence is CASRTGGMNTEAFF. CDR3 DNA sequence: TGTGCCAGCAGGACGGGAGGAATGAACACTGAAGCTTTCTTT. The whole variable domain, filled in from reference TRBV25-1 and TRBJ1-1, reads EADIYQTPRYLVIGTGKKITLECSQTMGHDKMYWYQQDPGMELHLIHYSYGVNSTEKGDLSSESTVSRIRTEHFPLTLESARPSHTSQYLCASRTGGMNTEAFFGQGTRLTVV.

This rearrangement joins TRBV10-3 to TRBJ1-5; 10 nucleotides match TRBD1. Germline V CDR1 and CDR2: ENHRY, SYGVKD. The CDR3 runs to 15 residues. The junction had 1 base not matched to a gene; V was cut back by 3 bases and J by 2 bases. The CDR3 coding sequence is TGTGCCATCAGTGAAGGACAGGGGGGCAATCAGCCCCAGCATTTT. It specifies CAISEGQGGNQPQHF.

For this clone: A junction boundary mismatches the germline segment, possibly from a read error. V is TRBV7-7 and J is TRBJ2-5, with TRBD2 matching over 11 bases. CDR3 length: 15 amino acids. Germline loops: CDR1 SSHAT, CDR2 FNYEAQ (reference sequence). For the CDR3, the DNA is TGTGCTAGCAGCCGCACCGGGACTAGCGGCGAGACCCAGTACTTC. This encodes CASSRTGTSGETQYF. Complete variable domain (other parts from reference TRBV7-7 and TRBJ2-5): GAGVSQSPRYKVTKRGQDVTLRCDPISSHATLYWYQQALGQGPEFLTYFNYEAQPDKSGLPSDRFSAERPEGSISTLTIQRTEQRDSAMYRCASSRTGTSGETQYFGPGTRLLVL.

The chain couples TRBV27 to TRBJ1-2; D perhaps matches TRBD1 (6 bases). Per germline, CDR1 MNHEY and CDR2 SMNVEV (reference sequence). This CDR3 has 13 amino acids. The V end was cut by 5 bases, the J end by 4 bases, with 11 bases between. In DNA form, the CDR3 reads TGTGCCAGCAGTGCTACAGGGTCCTATGGCTACACCTTC. This encodes CASSATGSYGYTF.

The V call is TRBV4-2, the J call TRBJ2-1, with 10 bases fitting TRBD2. J lost 2 bases, V lost 5 bases, and 6 bases had no gene match. Germline assignment: CDR1 LGHNA and CDR2 YNFKEQ. The CDR3 runs to 16 residues. CDR3 in amino acids: CASSESGGGTYNEQFF. The CDR3 DNA follows: TGTGCCAGCAGCGAGAGCGGGGGGGGAACCTACAATGAGCAGTTCTTC.